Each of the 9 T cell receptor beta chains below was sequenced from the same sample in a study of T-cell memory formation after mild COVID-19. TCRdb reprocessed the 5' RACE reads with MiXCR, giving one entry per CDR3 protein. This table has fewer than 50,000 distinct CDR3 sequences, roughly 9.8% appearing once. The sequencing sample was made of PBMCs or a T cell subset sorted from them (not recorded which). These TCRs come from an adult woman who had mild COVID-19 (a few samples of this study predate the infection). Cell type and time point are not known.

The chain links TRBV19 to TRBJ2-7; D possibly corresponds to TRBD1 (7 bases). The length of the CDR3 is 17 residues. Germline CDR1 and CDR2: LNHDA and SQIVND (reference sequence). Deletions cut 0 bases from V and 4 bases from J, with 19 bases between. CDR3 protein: CASSIDHARDSSYEQYF. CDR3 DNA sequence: TGTGCCAGTAGTATAGATCACGCGCGGGACAGCAGTTACGAGCAGTACTTC.

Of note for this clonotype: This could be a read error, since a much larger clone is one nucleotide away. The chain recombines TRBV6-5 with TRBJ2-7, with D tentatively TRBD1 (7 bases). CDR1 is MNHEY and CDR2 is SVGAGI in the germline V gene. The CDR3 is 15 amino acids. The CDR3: CDSSYSTQGGYEQYF. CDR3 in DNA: TGTGACAGCAGTTACTCGACCCAGGGGGGCTACGAGCAGTACTTC.

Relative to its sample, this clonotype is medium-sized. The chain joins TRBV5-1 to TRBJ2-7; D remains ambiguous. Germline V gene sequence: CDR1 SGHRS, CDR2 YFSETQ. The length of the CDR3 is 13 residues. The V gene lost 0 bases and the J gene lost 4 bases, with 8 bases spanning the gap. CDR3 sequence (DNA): TGCGCCAGCAGCTTGGGCAGATGGTACGAGCAGTACTTC. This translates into CASSLGRWYEQYF.

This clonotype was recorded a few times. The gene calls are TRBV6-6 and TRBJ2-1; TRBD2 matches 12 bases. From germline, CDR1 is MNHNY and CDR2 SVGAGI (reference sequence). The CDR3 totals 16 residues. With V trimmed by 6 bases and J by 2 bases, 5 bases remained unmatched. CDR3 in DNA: TGTGCCAGCAGCCTTACTAGCGGGAGGACCTACAATGAGCAGTTCTTC. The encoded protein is CASSLTSGRTYNEQFF.

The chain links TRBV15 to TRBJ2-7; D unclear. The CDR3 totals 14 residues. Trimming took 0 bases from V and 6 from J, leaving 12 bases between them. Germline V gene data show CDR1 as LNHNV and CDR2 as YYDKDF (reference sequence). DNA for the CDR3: TGTGCCACCAGCAGAGATTTTGATGGTTCCGAGCAGTACGTC. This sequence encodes CATSRDFDGSEQYV.

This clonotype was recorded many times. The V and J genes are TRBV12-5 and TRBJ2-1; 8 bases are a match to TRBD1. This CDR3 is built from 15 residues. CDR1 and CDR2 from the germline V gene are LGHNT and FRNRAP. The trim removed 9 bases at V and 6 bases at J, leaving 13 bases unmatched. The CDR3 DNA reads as TGTGCTAGCCGGACAGGGTGGGGGAATGGCAATGAGCAGTTCTTC. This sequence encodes CASRTGWGNGNEQFF.

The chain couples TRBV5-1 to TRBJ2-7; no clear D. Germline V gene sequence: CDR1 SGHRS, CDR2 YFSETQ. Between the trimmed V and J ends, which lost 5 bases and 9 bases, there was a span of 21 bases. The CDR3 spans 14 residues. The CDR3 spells CASRSGLEYVVQYF. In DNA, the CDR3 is TGCGCCAGCAGGTCAGGATTAGAATACGTCGTGCAGTACTTC. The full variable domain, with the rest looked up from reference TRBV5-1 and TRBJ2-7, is KAGVTQTPRYLIKTRGQQVTLSCSPISGHRSVSWYQQTPGQGLQFLFEYFSETQRNKGNFPGRFSGRQFSNSRSEMNVSTLELGDSALYLCASRSGLEYVVQYFGPGTRLTVT.

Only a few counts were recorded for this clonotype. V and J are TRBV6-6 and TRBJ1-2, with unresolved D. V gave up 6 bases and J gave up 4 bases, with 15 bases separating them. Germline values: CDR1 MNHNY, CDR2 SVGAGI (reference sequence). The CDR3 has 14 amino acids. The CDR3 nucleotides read TGTGCCAGCAGGACCGGCCTTGGGCCCTATGGCTACACCTTC. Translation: CASRTGLGPYGYTF.

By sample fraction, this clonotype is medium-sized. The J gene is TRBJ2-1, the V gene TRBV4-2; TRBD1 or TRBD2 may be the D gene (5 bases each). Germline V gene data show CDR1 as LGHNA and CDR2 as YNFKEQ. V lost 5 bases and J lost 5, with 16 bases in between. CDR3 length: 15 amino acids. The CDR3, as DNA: TGTGCCAGCAGCAACCGGGACCAGAGGGACAATGAGCAGTTCTTC. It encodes CASSNRDQRDNEQFF.